This T cell receptor beta chain derives from a study of CD8 T cells in Susac syndrome. An input of roughly 0.5 to 1 ug of RNA was subjected to reverse transcription using random hexamers. Multiplex PCR with immunoSEQ amplified the TCR beta CDR3 across 54 Vbeta and 13 Jbeta. A single record per CDR3 protein comes from TCRdb applying MiXCR to the immunoSEQ multiplex PCR reads. Here the sample spans roughly 70,000 distinct CDR3 sequences, over 95% being singletons. The multiple sclerosis controls, all treatment-naive patients, had relapsing-remitting disease that was stable or active. This clonotype was recorded only once. The TCR was taken from a human donor with multiple sclerosis. Sample: CD4+ T cells from PBMCs.

CDR3 protein: CARGHDSNQPQHF. The DNA of the CDR3 is TGCGCCAGGGGGCACGATAGCAATCAGCCCCAGCATTTT. The chain combines TRBV4-1 with TRBJ1-5; D may be TRBD1 (5 bases). CDR1 is MGHRA and CDR2 is YSYEKL in the germline V gene. This CDR3 has 13 residues. Trimming pared 9 bases from V and 0 bases from J, leaving 9 bases between.